The next 8 T cell receptor beta chains were all read from a single sample in a study of cytomegalovirus exposure and HLA in healthy donors. With 60 Vbeta and 13 Jbeta primers, the PCR was carried out. Sequencing used immunoSEQ multiplex PCR; TCRdb keeps in-frame clones, though not all of them. The table shows 130,000 to 150,000 clones, with about 80% occurring only once. The sample comprised PBMCs. The source of these receptors is a middle-aged man in good health and CMV-seropositive.

The chain joins TRBV20-1 to TRBJ2-3; perhaps TRBD2 as D (5 bases). Germline assignment: CDR1 DFQATT and CDR2 SNEGSKA (reference sequence). The CDR3 is 9 amino acids. V lost 7 bases and J lost 6, with 5 bases in between. The chain's CDR3 is CSGGDTQYF. In DNA, the CDR3 is TGCAGTGGCGGGGATACGCAGTATTTT.

This clone was seen at least ten times. The J gene is TRBJ1-1, the V gene TRBV28, with TRBD1 as a possible D gene (6 bases). Germline V lookup: CDR1 MDHEN, CDR2 SYDVKM. Trimming cost V 2 bases and J 4 bases, with 11 bases left between them. This CDR3 region has 14 residues. The CDR3 bases are TGTGCCAGCAGTTTAAGACAGGTGGTCACTGAAGCTTTCTTT. Translation gives CASSLRQVVTEAFF.

The rearrangement links TRBV30 to TRBJ2-2; TRBD1 aligns across 10 bases. Germline trimming cut 7 bases from V and 3 bases from J; bases unmatched to any gene: 17. CDR3 length: 18 amino acids. Germline CDR1 is GTSNPN and CDR2 is SVGIG (reference sequence). CDR3 protein: CALHKRQGAERYTGELFF. In DNA, the CDR3 is TGTGCCTTACATAAACGACAGGGGGCCGAGCGCTACACCGGGGAGCTGTTTTTT.

The chain is built from TRBV27 and TRBJ2-1; D uncertain. In germline, CDR1 is MNHEY, CDR2 SMNVEV (reference sequence). V lost 4 bases and J lost 4, with 11 bases in between. CDR3 length equals 14 residues. The CDR3 nucleotides are TGTGCCAGCAGTTCTATTCTAAGTTACAATGAGCAGTTCTTC. Residues: CASSSILSYNEQFF.

The V and J genes are TRBV21-1 and TRBJ2-3; the D call in the table, TRBD1, was not verified against the DNA. TRBV21-1 is designated a pseudogene. The CDR3 consists of 15 residues. CDR3 sequence reads: CASFPSGQSTDTQYF. The CDR3 nucleotides are TGTGCCAGCTTCCCTTCGGGACAGTCCACAGATACGCAGTATTTT.

The chain has TRBV7-3 and TRBJ2-2, with D perhaps TRBD2 (7 bases). The CDR3 totals 16 residues. Trimming shortened V by 4 bases and J by 5 bases, and 17 bases separated the two germline ends. Germline-derived CDR1 and CDR2 are SGHTA and FQGTGA. Written as DNA, the CDR3 is TGTGCCAGCAGCTGGTCGGGGGGCGCAAATACCGGGGAGCTGTTTTTT. It codes for CASSWSGGANTGELFF.

The rearrangement links TRBV13 to TRBJ2-1, with D possibly being TRBD2 (6 bases). The CDR3 has 16 amino acids. Trimming took 5 bases from V and 0 from J, leaving 14 bases between them. The germline CDR1 and CDR2 sequences are PRHDT and FYEKMQ (reference sequence). DNA for the CDR3: TGTGCCAGCAGCCCTTCAGCGGGCCCCTCCTACAATGAGCAGTTCTTC. Protein: CASSPSAGPSYNEQFF.

The genes are TRBV11-1 and TRBJ2-5; TRBD2 aligns across 15 bases. CDR1 and CDR2 (germline): SGHAT, FQDESV (reference sequence). This CDR3 has 15 amino acids. V lost 4 bases to trimming and J lost 5 bases; unmatched junction nucleotides: 2. In DNA, the CDR3 is TGTGCCAGCAGCTGGACTAGCGGGAGGGAGGAGACCCAGTACTTC. It is translated as CASSWTSGREETQYF. The full variable domain, with the rest looked up from reference TRBV11-1 and TRBJ2-5, is EAEVAQSPRYKITEKSQAVAFWCDPISGHATLYWYRQILGQGPELLVQFQDESVVDDSQLPKDRFSAERLKGVDSTLKIQPAELGDSAMYLCASSWTSGREETQYFGPGTRLLVL.